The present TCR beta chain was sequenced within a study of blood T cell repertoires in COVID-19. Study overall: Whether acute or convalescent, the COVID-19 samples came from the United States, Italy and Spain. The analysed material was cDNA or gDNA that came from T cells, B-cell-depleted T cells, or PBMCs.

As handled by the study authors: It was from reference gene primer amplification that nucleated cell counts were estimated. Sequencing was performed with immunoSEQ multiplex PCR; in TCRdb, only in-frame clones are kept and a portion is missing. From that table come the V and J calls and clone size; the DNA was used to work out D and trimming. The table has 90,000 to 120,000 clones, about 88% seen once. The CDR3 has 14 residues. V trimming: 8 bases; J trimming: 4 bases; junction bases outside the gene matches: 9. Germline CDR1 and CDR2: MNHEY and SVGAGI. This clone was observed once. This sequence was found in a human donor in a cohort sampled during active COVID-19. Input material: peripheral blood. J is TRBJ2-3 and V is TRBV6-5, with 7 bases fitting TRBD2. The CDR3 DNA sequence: TGTGCCAGCCGCGGTCCAGGGAGGGCAGATACGCAGTATTTT. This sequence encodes CASRGPGRADTQYF.